This paragraph reports one TCR beta chain. What it recognizes is unknown. Sequencing used immunoSEQ multiplex PCR; TCRdb keeps in-frame clones, though not all of them. Of 200,000 or so clones listed, around 92% are singletons. The data belong to a study of T cell responses to AZD1222 COVID-19 vaccine. For the study at large: It was second doses at about 4 or about 12 weeks that were pooled.

V gave up 1 base and J gave up 7 bases; unmatched junction bases: 10. The CDR3 length is 15 residues. Germline assignment: CDR1 SNHLY and CDR2 FYNNEI. Study conclusions and caveats: The sample set comprised mostly white British donors with more females, and clonal diversity was possibly underestimated. Baseline seropositivity characterized only 5 to 7 AZD1222 recipients. Unmutated variant regions are reportedly targeted by nearly half of spike-specific TCRs.

This material consisted of peripheral blood, taken on day 0 of AZD1222 vaccination. The clonotype was recovered from an adult in good health. V is TRBV2 and J is TRBJ2-7, with TRBD2 matching over 7 bases. Here the CDR3 DNA reads TGTGCCAGCAGTGAAGGTTGGCTAGCGGATGGGGAGCAGTACTTC. Its translation: CASSEGWLADGEQYF.